The 2 T cell receptor beta chains below were found in one sample sequenced in a study of shared clonotypes between healthy human individuals. The assay was immunoSEQ multiplex PCR, and TCRdb's table has in-frame clones only and misses some. The sample has fewer than 850,000 clones; 90% are singletons. Sequenced sample: memory CD8+ T cells from PBMCs. This sample's subset: CD45RO+ cells pooled with CCR7-negative TemRA cells. The receptors come from a young man in good health. Some clones in this sample may be carry-over from other donors' samples.

V gene TRBV2 combines with J gene TRBJ1-5; D not resolved. Deletions cut 0 bases from V and 0 bases from J, with 9 bases between. This CDR3 has 16 residues. From germline, CDR1 is SNHLY and CDR2 FYNNEI. CDR3 bases: TGTGCCAGCAGTGAAGCCCCCCTTTCTAGCAATCAGCCCCAGCATTTT. This encodes CASSEAPLSSNQPQHF.

The chain recombines TRBV5-1 with TRBJ2-1; either TRBD1 or TRBD2 may fit D (6 bases each). V was trimmed by 4 bases and J by 0 bases, leaving 14 bases between them. The CDR3 is made up of 16 amino acids. CDR1 and CDR2 from the germline V gene are SGHRS and YFSETQ. CDR3 bases: TGCGCCAGCAGCAAAAGGGGGGTGAGCTCCTACAATGAGCAGTTCTTC. Its protein is CASSKRGVSSYNEQFF.